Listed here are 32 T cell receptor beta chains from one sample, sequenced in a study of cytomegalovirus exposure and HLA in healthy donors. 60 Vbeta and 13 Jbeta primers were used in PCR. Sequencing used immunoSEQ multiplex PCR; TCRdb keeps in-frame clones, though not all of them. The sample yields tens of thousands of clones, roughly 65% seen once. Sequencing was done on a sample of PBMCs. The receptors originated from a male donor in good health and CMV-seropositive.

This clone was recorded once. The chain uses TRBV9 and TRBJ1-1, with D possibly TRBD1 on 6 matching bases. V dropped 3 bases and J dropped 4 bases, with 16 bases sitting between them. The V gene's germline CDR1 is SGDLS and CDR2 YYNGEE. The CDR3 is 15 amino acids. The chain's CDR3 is CASSAVPGVATEAFF. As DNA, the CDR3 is TGTGCCAGCAGCGCAGTCCCAGGGGTAGCCACTGAAGCTTTCTTT.

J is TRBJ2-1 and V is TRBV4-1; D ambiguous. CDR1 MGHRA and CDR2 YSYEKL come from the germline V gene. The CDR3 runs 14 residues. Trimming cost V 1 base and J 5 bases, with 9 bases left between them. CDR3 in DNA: TGCGCCAGCAGCCAAGTAAACGGTAACAATGAGCAGTTCTTC. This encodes CASSQVNGNNEQFF.

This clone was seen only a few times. Here the CDR3 reads CASSSPRGQGGTGELFF. CDR3 nucleotides: TGTGCCAGCAGCTCCCCCCGGGGACAGGGTGGGACCGGGGAGCTGTTTTTT. The rearrangement joins TRBV11-2 to TRBJ2-2; 9 bases align to TRBD1. The CDR3 covers 17 residues. Germline CDR1 SGHAT, CDR2 FQNNGV. Losses at the gene ends were 4 bases for V and 5 bases for J; bases not matched to a gene: 11.

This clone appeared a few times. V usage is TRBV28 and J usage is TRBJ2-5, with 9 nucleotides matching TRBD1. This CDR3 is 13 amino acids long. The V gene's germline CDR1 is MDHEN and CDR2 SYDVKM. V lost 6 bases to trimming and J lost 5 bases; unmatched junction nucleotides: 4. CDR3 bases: TGTGCCAGCAGGGGGACAGGGTTTGAGACCCAGTACTTC. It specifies CASRGTGFETQYF.

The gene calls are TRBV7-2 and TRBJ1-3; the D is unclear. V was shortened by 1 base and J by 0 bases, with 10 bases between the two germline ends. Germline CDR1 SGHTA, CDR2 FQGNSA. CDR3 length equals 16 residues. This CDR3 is CASSLGTAFSGNTIYF. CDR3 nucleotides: TGTGCCAGCAGCTTAGGGACTGCATTCTCTGGAAACACCATATATTTT.

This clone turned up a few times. CDR3 nucleotides: TGCGCCAGCAGCTTGACAGGACACCCTAATTCCCCCTACGAGCAGTACTTC. Its protein is CASSLTGHPNSPYEQYF. This chain uses TRBV5-1 with TRBJ2-7; D is possibly TRBD1 (5 bases). Germline V gene sequence: CDR1 SGHRS, CDR2 YFSETQ. The germline V and J ends were trimmed by 1 base and 2 bases, with 19 bases remaining between them. This CDR3 has 17 amino acids.

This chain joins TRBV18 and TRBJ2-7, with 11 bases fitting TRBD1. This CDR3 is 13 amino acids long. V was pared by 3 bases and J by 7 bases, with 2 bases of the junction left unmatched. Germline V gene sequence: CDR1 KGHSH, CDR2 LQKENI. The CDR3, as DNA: TGTGCCAGCTCACCGGACAGGGGGCGGGAGCAGTACTTC. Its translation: CASSPDRGREQYF.

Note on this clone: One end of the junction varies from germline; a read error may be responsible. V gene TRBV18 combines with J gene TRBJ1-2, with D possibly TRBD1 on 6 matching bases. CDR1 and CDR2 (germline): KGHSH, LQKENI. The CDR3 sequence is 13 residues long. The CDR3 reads CASSPKQGGSAVF. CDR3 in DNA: TGTGCCAGCTCACCTAAACAGGGTGGGTCTGCTGTCTTC.

CDR3 protein: CAWLPSGSHNEQFF. The CDR3 coding sequence is TGTGCCTGGCTTCCCAGCGGGAGCCACAATGAGCAGTTCTTC. The J gene is TRBJ2-1, the V gene TRBV30; 8 bases match TRBD2. J gave up 5 bases and V 5 bases, and 8 bases lay outside the gene matches. The germline V gene encodes CDR1 GTSNPN and CDR2 SVGIG (reference sequence). The CDR3 sequence is 14 residues long.

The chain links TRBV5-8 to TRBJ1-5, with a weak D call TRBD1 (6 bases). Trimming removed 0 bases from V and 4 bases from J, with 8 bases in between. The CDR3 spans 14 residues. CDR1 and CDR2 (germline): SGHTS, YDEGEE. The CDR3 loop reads CASSLGGGNQPQHF. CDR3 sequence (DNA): TGTGCCAGCAGCTTGGGAGGGGGAAATCAGCCCCAGCATTTT. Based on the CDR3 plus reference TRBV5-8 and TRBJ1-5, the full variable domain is EAGVTQSPTHLIKTRGQQATLRCSPISGHTSVYWYQQALGLGLQFLLWYDEGEERNRGNFPPRFSGRQFPNYSSELNVNALELEDSALYLCASSLGGGNQPQHFGDGTRLSIL.

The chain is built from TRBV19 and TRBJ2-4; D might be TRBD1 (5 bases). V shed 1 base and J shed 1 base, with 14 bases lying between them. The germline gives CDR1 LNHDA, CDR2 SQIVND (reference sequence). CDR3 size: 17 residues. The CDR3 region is CASSIARGRAAKNIQYF. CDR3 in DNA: TGTGCCAGTAGTATAGCAAGGGGAAGGGCGGCCAAAAACATTCAGTACTTC.

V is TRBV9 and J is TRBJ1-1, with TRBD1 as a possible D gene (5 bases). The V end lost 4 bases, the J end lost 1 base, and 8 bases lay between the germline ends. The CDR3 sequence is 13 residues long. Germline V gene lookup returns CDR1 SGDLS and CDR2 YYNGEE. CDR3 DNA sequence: TGTGCCAGCAGCCTCGGACAGAACACTGAAGCTTTCTTT. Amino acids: CASSLGQNTEAFF. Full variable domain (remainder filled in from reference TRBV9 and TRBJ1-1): DSGVTQTPKHLITATGQRVTLRCSPRSGDLSVYWYQQSLDQGLQFLIQYYNGEERAKGNILERFSAQQFPDLHSELNLSSLELGDSALYFCASSLGQNTEAFFGQGTRLTVV.

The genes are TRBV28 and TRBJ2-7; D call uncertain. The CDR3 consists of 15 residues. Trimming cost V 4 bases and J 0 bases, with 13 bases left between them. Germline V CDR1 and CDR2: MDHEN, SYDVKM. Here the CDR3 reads CASSSATESSYEQYF. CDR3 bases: TGTGCCAGCAGTTCAGCAACGGAGAGCTCCTACGAGCAGTACTTC.

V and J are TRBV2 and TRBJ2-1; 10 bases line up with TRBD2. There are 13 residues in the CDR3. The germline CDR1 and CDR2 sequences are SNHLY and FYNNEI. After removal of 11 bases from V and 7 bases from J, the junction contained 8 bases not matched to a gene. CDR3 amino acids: CAQRGGARNEQFF. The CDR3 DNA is TGTGCCCAGCGGGGGGGGGCAAGAAATGAGCAGTTCTTC.

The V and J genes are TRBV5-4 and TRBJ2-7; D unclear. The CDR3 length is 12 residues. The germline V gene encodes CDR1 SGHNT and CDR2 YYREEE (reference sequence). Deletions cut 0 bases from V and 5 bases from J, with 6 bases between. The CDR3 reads CASSLDTHEQYF. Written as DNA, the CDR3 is TGTGCCAGCAGCTTGGACACACACGAGCAGTACTTC.

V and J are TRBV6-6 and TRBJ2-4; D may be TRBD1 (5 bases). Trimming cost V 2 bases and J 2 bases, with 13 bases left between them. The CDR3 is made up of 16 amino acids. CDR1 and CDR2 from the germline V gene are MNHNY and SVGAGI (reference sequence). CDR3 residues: CASSYPSGATKNIQYF. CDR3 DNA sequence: TGTGCCAGCAGTTACCCTAGTGGGGCCACCAAAAACATTCAGTACTTC.

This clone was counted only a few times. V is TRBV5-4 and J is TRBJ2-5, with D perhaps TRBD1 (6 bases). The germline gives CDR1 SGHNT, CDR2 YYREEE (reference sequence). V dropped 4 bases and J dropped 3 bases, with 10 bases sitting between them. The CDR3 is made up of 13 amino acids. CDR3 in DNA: TGTGCCAGCAGCACCTCAGGGGAAGAGACCCAGTACTTC. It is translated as CASSTSGEETQYF.

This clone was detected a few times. In DNA, the CDR3 is TGTGCCATCAGGGGGGGGACCGGACAAGAGACCCAGTACTTC. Translation gives CAIRGGTGQETQYF. The J gene is TRBJ2-5, the V gene TRBV10-3; TRBD2 agrees at 7 bases. Germline lookup yields CDR1 ENHRY and CDR2 SYGVKD. The V segment lost 6 bases and the J segment 2 bases; nucleotides outside the gene matches: 6. The CDR3 is 14 residues long.

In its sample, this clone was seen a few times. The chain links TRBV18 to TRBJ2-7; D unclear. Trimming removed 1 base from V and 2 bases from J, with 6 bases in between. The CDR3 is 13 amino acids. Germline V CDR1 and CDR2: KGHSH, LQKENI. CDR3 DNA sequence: TGTGCCAGCTCACCACAGCGAACCTACGAGCAGTACTTC. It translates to CASSPQRTYEQYF.

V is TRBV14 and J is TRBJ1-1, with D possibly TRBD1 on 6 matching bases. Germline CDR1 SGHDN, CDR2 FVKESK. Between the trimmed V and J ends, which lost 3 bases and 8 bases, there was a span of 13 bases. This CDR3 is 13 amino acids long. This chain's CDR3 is CASSQTRGSEAFF. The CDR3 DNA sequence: TGTGCCAGCAGCCAGACCAGGGGTAGCGAAGCTTTCTTT.

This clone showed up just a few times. The CDR3 DNA reads TGTGCCAGTAGCTTAACAGTCAATCAGCCCCAGCATTTT. As protein: CASSLTVNQPQHF. The chain has TRBV19 and TRBJ1-5; D not resolved. This CDR3 region has 13 residues. V lost 6 bases and J 3 bases, leaving 9 bases between the germline ends. Germline V gene data show CDR1 as LNHDA and CDR2 as SQIVND (reference sequence).

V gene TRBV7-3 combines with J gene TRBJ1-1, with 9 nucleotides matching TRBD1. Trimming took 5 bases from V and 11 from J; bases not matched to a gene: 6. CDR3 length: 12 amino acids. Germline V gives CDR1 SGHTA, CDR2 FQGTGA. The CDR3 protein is CASSTHRGQAFF. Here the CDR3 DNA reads TGTGCCAGCAGCACACACAGGGGGCAGGCTTTCTTT.

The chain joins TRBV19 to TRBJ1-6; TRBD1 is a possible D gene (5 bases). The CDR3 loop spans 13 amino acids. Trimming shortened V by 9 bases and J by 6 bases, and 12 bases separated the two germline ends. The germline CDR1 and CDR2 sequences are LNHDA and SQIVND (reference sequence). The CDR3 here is CASRTRSNSPLHF. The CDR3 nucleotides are TGTGCCAGCCGGACACGGAGTAATTCACCCCTCCACTTT.

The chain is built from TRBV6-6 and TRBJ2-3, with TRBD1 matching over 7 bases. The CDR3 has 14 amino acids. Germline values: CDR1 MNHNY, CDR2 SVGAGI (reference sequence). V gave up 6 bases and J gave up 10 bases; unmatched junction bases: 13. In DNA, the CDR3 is TGTGCCAGCAGCCTAAGGGACAGACCCGATCCGCAGTATTTT. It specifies CASSLRDRPDPQYF.

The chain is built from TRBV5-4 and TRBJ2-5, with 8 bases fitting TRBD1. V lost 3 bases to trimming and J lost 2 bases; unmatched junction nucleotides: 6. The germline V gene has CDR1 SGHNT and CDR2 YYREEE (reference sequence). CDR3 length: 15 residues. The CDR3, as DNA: TGTGCCAGCAGCTCCCTCCGGGACAGGCAAGAGACCCAGTACTTC. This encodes CASSSLRDRQETQYF.

In DNA, the CDR3 is TGTGCCAGCAGTTACTCAGAGGGGGCGAACGAGCAGTACTTC. It is translated as CASSYSEGANEQYF. This chain connects TRBV6-5 to TRBJ2-7; TRBD1 aligns across 7 bases. V lost 0 bases, J lost 5 bases, and 4 bases stayed unmatched. This CDR3 is 14 amino acids long. The germline CDR1 and CDR2 sequences are MNHEY and SVGAGI.

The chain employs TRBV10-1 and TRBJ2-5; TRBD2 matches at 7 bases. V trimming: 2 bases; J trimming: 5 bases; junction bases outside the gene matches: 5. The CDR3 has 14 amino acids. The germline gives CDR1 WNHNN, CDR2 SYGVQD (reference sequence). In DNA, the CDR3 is TGCGCCAGCAGTGAGGGGGGGGGTTGGGAGACCCAGTACTTC. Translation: CASSEGGGWETQYF.

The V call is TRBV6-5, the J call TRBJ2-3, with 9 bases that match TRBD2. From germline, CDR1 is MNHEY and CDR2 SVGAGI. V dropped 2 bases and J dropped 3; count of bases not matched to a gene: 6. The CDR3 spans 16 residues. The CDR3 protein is CASSYVGTSSTDTQYF. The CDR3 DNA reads TGTGCCAGCAGTTACGTCGGGACTAGCTCTACAGATACGCAGTATTTT.

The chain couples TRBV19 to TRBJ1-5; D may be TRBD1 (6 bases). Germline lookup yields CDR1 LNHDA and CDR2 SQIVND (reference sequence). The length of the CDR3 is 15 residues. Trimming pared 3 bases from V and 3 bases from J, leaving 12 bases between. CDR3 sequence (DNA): TGTGCCAGTAGTATGACCGGGACACACAATCAGCCCCAGCATTTT. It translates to CASSMTGTHNQPQHF. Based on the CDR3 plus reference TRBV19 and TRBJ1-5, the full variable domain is DGGITQSPKYLFRKEGQNVTLSCEQNLNHDAMYWYRQDPGQGLRLIYYSQIVNDFQKGDIAEGYSVSREKKESFPLTVTSAQKNPTAFYLCASSMTGTHNQPQHFGDGTRLSIL.

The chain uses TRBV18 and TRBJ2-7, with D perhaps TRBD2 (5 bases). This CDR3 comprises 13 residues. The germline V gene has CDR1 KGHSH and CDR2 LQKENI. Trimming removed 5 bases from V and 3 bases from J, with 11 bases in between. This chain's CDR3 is CASSGSRDYEQYF. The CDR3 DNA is TGTGCCAGCTCAGGGTCGAGGGACTACGAGCAGTACTTC.

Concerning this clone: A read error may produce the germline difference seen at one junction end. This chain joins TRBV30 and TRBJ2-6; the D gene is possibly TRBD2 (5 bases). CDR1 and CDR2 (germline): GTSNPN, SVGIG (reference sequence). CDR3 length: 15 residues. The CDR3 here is CPWSVPPGGANVLTF. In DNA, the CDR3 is TGTCCCTGGAGTGTACCCCCGGGAGGGGCCAACGTCCTGACTTTC. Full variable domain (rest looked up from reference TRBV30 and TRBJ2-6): SQTIHQWPATLVQPVGSPLSLECTVEGTSNPNLYWYRQAAGRGLQLLFYSVGIGQISSEVPQNLSASRPQDRQFILSSKKLLLSDSGFYLCPWSVPPGGANVLTFGAGSRLTVL.

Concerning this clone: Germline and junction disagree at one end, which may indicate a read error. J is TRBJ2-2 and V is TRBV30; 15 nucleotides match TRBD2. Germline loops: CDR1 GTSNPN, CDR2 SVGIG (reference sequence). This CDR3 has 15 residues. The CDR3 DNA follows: TGTACCTGGAGTGGACTAGCGGGGGGGACCGGGGAGCTGTTTTTT. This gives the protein CTWSGLAGGTGELFF.